A selection of T cell receptor beta chains follows, all from one sample in a study of blood T cell repertoires in COVID-19. The method was immunoSEQ multiplex PCR; TCRdb's version includes in-frame clones alone and lacks a portion of them. The sample has 130,000 or so clones, about 84% seen once; the top ten hold 3% to 5%. Sample: peripheral blood. The receptors here all came from a man in his fifties or sixties with acute or convalescent COVID-19. Both conserved end residues are part of each CDR3. Fields, in order: J gene, clone size, V gene, D gene, CDR3 protein, CDR3 DNA. D genes are given only for firm matches. The size entry is marked missing in some rows and otherwise reads once, few, many or a size class.

J: TRBJ2-7; size: NA; V: TRBV6-6; D: NA; CDR3: CASSTLERDEQYF; DNA: TGTGCCAGCAGTACCCTGGAGAGGGACGAGCAGTACTTC
J: TRBJ2-3; size: once; V: TRBV13; D: TRBD2; CDR3: CASSSRTSGSGTDTQYF; DNA: TGTGCCAGCAGCTCCCGGACTAGCGGATCGGGCACAGATACGCAGTATTTT
J: TRBJ2-7; size: NA; V: TRBV28; D: TRBD1; CDR3: CASSFGTASYEQYF; DNA: TGTGCCAGCAGTTTCGGGACAGCGTCCTACGAGCAGTACTTC
J: TRBJ2-3; size: NA; V: TRBV24-1; D: NA; CDR3: CATSEGDSRNTQYF; DNA: TGTGCCACCAGTGAGGGGGACTCCCGCAATACGCAGTATTTT
J: TRBJ2-3; size: NA; V: TRBV28; D: TRBD1; CDR3: CASSPSGSTGSTDTQYF; DNA: TGTGCCAGCAGTCCTTCTGGCTCGACAGGGAGCACAGATACGCAGTATTTT
J: TRBJ2-2; size: few; V: TRBV19; D: TRBD1; CDR3: CASSIGQGWTGELFF; DNA: TGTGCCAGTAGTATCGGACAGGGGTGGACCGGGGAGCTGTTTTTT
J: TRBJ1-1; size: NA; V: TRBV11-1; D: TRBD1; CDR3: CASRPAGQGAEAFF; DNA: TGTGCCAGCAGACCAGCCGGCCAGGGGGCTGAAGCTTTCTTT
J: TRBJ2-3; size: NA; V: TRBV27; D: NA; CDR3: CASSFQGADTQYF; DNA: TGTGCCAGCAGTTTCCAGGGTGCGGATACGCAGTATTTT
J: TRBJ2-5; size: NA; V: TRBV19; D: NA; CDR3: CASSQYRVGGETQYF; DNA: TGTGCCAGTAGCCAATACAGGGTTGGTGGGGAGACCCAGTACTTC
J: TRBJ2-3; size: NA; V: TRBV2; D: TRBD2; CDR3: CASSPRLAGRDTQYF; DNA: TGTGCCAGCAGTCCCCGACTAGCGGGAAGGGATACGCAGTATTTT
J: TRBJ2-5; size: NA; V: TRBV18; D: NA; CDR3: CASSPRAAARGSQETQYF; DNA: TGTGCCAGCTCACCAAGGGCGGCGGCCCGGGGATCTCAAGAGACCCAGTACTTC
J: TRBJ2-7; size: few; V: TRBV7-2; D: TRBD2; CDR3: CASSVSGTSGFEQYF; DNA: TGTGCCAGCAGCGTCTCCGGGACTAGCGGATTCGAGCAGTACTTC
J: TRBJ2-6; size: few; V: TRBV28; D: NA; CDR3: CASRAPGANVLTF; DNA: TGTGCCAGCAGAGCCCCTGGGGCCAACGTCCTGACTTTC
J: TRBJ1-5; size: NA; V: TRBV6-2/TRBV6-3; D: TRBD1; CDR3: CASSPTGQGINQPQHF; DNA: TGTGCCAGCAGCCCCACGGGACAGGGGATAAATCAGCCCCAGCATTTT
J: TRBJ2-1; size: NA; V: TRBV15; D: TRBD1; CDR3: CATSRDVTGAYNEQFF; DNA: TGTGCCACCAGCAGAGATGTGACAGGGGCCTACAATGAGCAGTTCTTC
J: TRBJ2-2; size: NA; V: TRBV11-2; D: NA; CDR3: CASSLVAATGELFF; DNA: TGTGCCAGCAGCTTAGTAGCAGCCACCGGGGAGCTGTTTTTT
J: TRBJ1-3; size: NA; V: TRBV5-5; D: TRBD1; CDR3: CASSLGQGVRSSGNTIYF; DNA: TGTGCCAGCAGCTTGGGACAGGGCGTCAGAAGCTCTGGAAACACCATATATTTT
J: TRBJ2-2; size: NA; V: TRBV6-6; D: NA; CDR3: CASSYEAGTGELFF; DNA: TGTGCCAGCAGTTACGAGGCGGGAACCGGGGAGCTGTTTTTT
J: TRBJ2-3; size: NA; V: TRBV12-3/TRBV12-4; D: NA; CDR3: CASGPGSGDTQYF; DNA: TGTGCCAGCGGGCCCGGCAGTGGTGATACGCAGTATTTT
J: TRBJ1-2; size: NA; V: TRBV24-1; D: NA; CDR3: CATSQGVGYGYTF; DNA: TGTGCCACCAGCCAGGGCGTCGGCTATGGCTACACCTTC
J: TRBJ2-2; size: NA; V: TRBV5-1; D: TRBD2; CDR3: CASSPGERGATGELFF; DNA: TGCGCCAGCAGCCCTGGGGAGCGGGGCGCCACCGGGGAGCTGTTTTTT
J: TRBJ1-4; size: NA; V: TRBV23-1; D: TRBD1; CDR3: CASSQTQQGRNEKLFF; DNA: TGCGCCAGCAGTCAAACCCAACAGGGGCGGAATGAAAAACTGTTTTTT
J: TRBJ2-5; size: once; V: TRBV2; D: TRBD2; CDR3: CASSFSGEGVDF; DNA: TGTGCCAGCAGTTTTAGCGGGGAGGGGGTGGACTTC
J: TRBJ1-6; size: NA; V: TRBV27; D: TRBD1; CDR3: CASSFADPGQGGSPLHF; DNA: TGTGCCAGCAGTTTCGCGGACCCAGGACAGGGTGGATCACCCCTCCACTTT
J: TRBJ2-5; size: NA; V: TRBV29-1; D: NA; CDR3: CSVVGGKGQETQYF; DNA: TGCAGCGTTGTTGGGGGGAAGGGGCAAGAGACCCAGTACTTC
J: TRBJ1-4; size: NA; V: TRBV5-4; D: TRBD1; CDR3: CASSLGPTGINEKLFF; DNA: TGTGCCAGCAGCTTGGGACCGACAGGGATTAATGAAAAACTGTTTTTT
J: TRBJ2-5; size: NA; V: TRBV11-2; D: TRBD1; CDR3: CASSLDLSGTGESETQYF; DNA: TGTGCCAGCAGCTTAGATCTCTCAGGGACAGGGGAATCGGAGACCCAGTACTTC
J: TRBJ2-3; size: few; V: TRBV21-1; D: NA; CDR3: CASTPSGIRDTQYF; DNA: TGTGCCAGCACTCCTAGCGGGATAAGAGATACGCAGTATTTT
J: TRBJ1-4; size: NA; V: TRBV6-2/TRBV6-3; D: TRBD1; CDR3: CASSYFGSGTGTAKLFF; DNA: TGTGCCAGCAGTTACTTTGGATCCGGGACAGGGACGGCAAAACTGTTTTTT
J: TRBJ2-5; size: NA; V: TRBV24-1; D: NA; CDR3: CATAGVSETQYF; DNA: TGTGCCACCGCAGGGGTCTCTGAGACCCAGTACTTC
J: TRBJ2-6; size: NA; V: TRBV7-2; D: NA; CDR3: CASSPSQGLSGANVLTF; DNA: TGTGCCAGCAGCCCGTCGCAGGGCCTCTCTGGGGCCAACGTCCTGACTTTC
J: TRBJ2-4; size: once; V: TRBV19; D: NA; CDR3: CASNGGENIQYF; DNA: TGTGCCAGTAACGGGGGTGAGAACATTCAGTACTTC
J: TRBJ1-5; size: NA; V: TRBV21-1; D: NA; CDR3: CASSKEGQGALKSSNQPQHF; DNA: TGTGCCAGCAGCAAAGAGGGACAGGGGGCCTTAAAATCAAGCAATCAGCCCCAGCATTTT
J: TRBJ1-3; size: many; V: TRBV15; D: NA; CDR3: CATSSWTPGNTIYF; DNA: TGTGCCACCAGCAGCTGGACTCCTGGAAACACCATATATTTT
J: TRBJ2-7; size: NA; V: TRBV6-2/TRBV6-3; D: TRBD2; CDR3: CASSLRLAGAEQYF; DNA: TGTGCCAGCAGCCTTAGACTAGCGGGAGCCGAGCAGTACTTC
J: TRBJ2-5; size: NA; V: TRBV19; D: NA; CDR3: CASSIAPGLQETQYF; DNA: TGTGCCAGTAGTATAGCCCCGGGACTCCAAGAGACCCAGTACTTC
J: TRBJ1-2; size: NA; V: TRBV12-3/TRBV12-4; D: TRBD1; CDR3: CASSPGQKGYTF; DNA: TGTGCCAGCAGCCCGGGACAGAAGGGCTACACCTTC
J: TRBJ2-5; size: NA; V: TRBV2; D: NA; CDR3: CAPQTVEETQYF; DNA: TGTGCCCCGCAAACCGTAGAGGAGACCCAGTACTTC
J: TRBJ2-7; size: NA; V: TRBV7-2; D: NA; CDR3: CASSLSGSAYEQYF; DNA: TGTGCCAGCAGCTTAAGTGGGAGTGCCTACGAGCAGTACTTC
J: TRBJ2-7; size: NA; V: TRBV7-2; D: NA; CDR3: CASSYQGTVDEQYF; DNA: TGTGCCAGCAGCTACCAGGGTACAGTAGACGAGCAGTACTTC
J: TRBJ1-5; size: NA; V: TRBV18; D: TRBD1; CDR3: CASSPTGGLTYSNQPQHF; DNA: TGTGCCAGCTCACCTACAGGGGGCCTTACTTATAGCAATCAGCCCCAGCATTTT
J: TRBJ2-7; size: NA; V: TRBV11-2; D: TRBD2; CDR3: CASSPLTSGPSYEQYF; DNA: TGTGCCAGCAGCCCCCTCACTAGCGGGCCCTCCTACGAGCAGTACTTC
J: TRBJ2-2; size: NA; V: TRBV11-3; D: TRBD2; CDR3: CASSFGTSGSSGELFF; DNA: TGTGCCAGCAGCTTTGGCACTAGCGGGAGTTCCGGGGAGCTGTTTTTT
J: TRBJ2-5; size: NA; V: TRBV3-1/TRBV3-2; D: NA; CDR3: CASSQGRARGPQETQYF; DNA: TGTGCCAGCAGCCAAGGAAGGGCCAGGGGTCCCCAAGAGACCCAGTACTTC
J: TRBJ1-2; size: NA; V: TRBV5-4; D: TRBD1; CDR3: CASSSQGVEDGYTF; DNA: TGTGCCAGCAGCTCACAGGGGGTGGAAGATGGCTACACCTTC
J: TRBJ2-1; size: NA; V: TRBV6-5; D: NA; CDR3: CASLQGRAYNEQFF; DNA: TGTGCCAGTCTACAGGGAAGGGCCTACAATGAGCAGTTCTTC
J: TRBJ2-3; size: NA; V: TRBV9; D: TRBD1; CDR3: CASSVTGARGTDTQYF; DNA: TGTGCCAGCAGCGTCACAGGGGCGCGCGGCACAGATACGCAGTATTTT
J: TRBJ2-7; size: NA; V: TRBV3-1/TRBV3-2; D: TRBD2; CDR3: CASSQGAGGRYEQYF; DNA: TGTGCCAGCAGCCAAGGAGCGGGAGGTCGGTACGAGCAGTACTTC
J: TRBJ2-3; size: NA; V: TRBV28; D: NA; CDR3: CASSPPPGDTQYF; DNA: TGTGCCAGCAGCCCACCCCCCGGAGATACGCAGTATTTT
J: TRBJ2-5; size: NA; V: TRBV9; D: TRBD1; CDR3: CASSVQGAPQETQYF; DNA: TGTGCCAGCAGCGTCCAGGGGGCGCCCCAAGAGACCCAGTACTTC
J: TRBJ2-5; size: NA; V: TRBV5-1; D: NA; CDR3: CASSLGQSGTQYF; DNA: TGCGCCAGCAGCTTGGGACAGTCTGGGACTCAGTACTTC
J: TRBJ2-7; size: once; V: TRBV7-3; D: NA; CDR3: CASSSIDRYHEQYF; DNA: TGTGCCAGCAGCTCCATTGACAGGTACCACGAGCAGTACTTC
J: TRBJ1-4; size: NA; V: TRBV7-9; D: TRBD1; CDR3: CASSLGQSLFF; DNA: TGTGCCAGCAGCTTGGGACAGTCCCTGTTTTTT
J: TRBJ2-5; size: NA; V: TRBV11-1; D: NA; CDR3: CASSGQGRQSGETQYF; DNA: TGTGCCAGCAGCGGGCAGGGCCGGCAGTCTGGGGAGACCCAGTACTTC
J: TRBJ1-6; size: NA; V: TRBV7-9; D: NA; CDR3: CASSFLRQTDNSPLHF; DNA: TGTGCCAGCAGTTTTCTTAGACAGACGGATAATTCACCCCTCCACTTT
J: TRBJ2-1; size: NA; V: TRBV19; D: NA; CDR3: CASSIDQLGAREQFF; DNA: TGTGCCAGTAGTATAGATCAATTGGGGGCGCGAGAGCAGTTCTTC
J: TRBJ1-1; size: medium-sized; V: TRBV5-6; D: NA; CDR3: CASSIQGRSEAFF; DNA: TGTGCCAGCAGCATTCAGGGAAGAAGTGAAGCTTTCTTT
J: TRBJ2-7; size: NA; V: TRBV29-1; D: TRBD2; CDR3: CSAAGTSGNYEQYF; DNA: TGCAGCGCGGCCGGGACTAGCGGAAACTACGAGCAGTACTTC
J: TRBJ1-4; size: NA; V: TRBV4-2; D: TRBD1; CDR3: CASSQSPPGGNEKLFF; DNA: TGTGCCAGCAGCCAAAGTCCCCCAGGGGGAAATGAAAAACTGTTTTTT
J: TRBJ2-5; size: NA; V: TRBV24-1; D: NA; CDR3: CATSDSPPPETQYF; DNA: TGTGCCACCAGTGATTCCCCCCCTCCAGAGACCCAGTACTTC